This TCR beta chain was documented in a study of blood T cell repertoires in COVID-19. Study information: PBMCs, B-cell-depleted T cells, or T cells were the source of the cDNA or gDNA that made up the material.

Method: immunoSEQ multiplex PCR; TCRdb's copy keeps in-frame clones and lacks some. The profile shows around 200,000 clones, approximately 89% of them singletons. The germline CDR1 and CDR2 sequences are LNHNV and YYDKDF (reference sequence). CDR3 length: 14 residues. Trimming took off 3 bases at V and 6 bases at J, with 15 bases between the two ends. V and J are TRBV15 and TRBJ2-7, with D unresolved. Material: peripheral blood. This clonotype originated in a man aged 35-49 years with active or convalescent COVID-19. This CDR3 reads CATSSRNSLREQYF. The DNA for the CDR3 is TGTGCCACCAGCAGCAGGAACTCCCTTCGCGAGCAGTACTTC.